Listed below are T cell receptor beta chains from one sample, sequenced in a study of T cells in Graves' hyperthyroidism and ophthalmopathy. TCRdb passed the multiplex PCR reads through MiXCR, listing each CDR3 protein once. The sample has under 450,000 distinct CDR3 sequences, 13% seen once; the top ten hold under 25%. Sequencing used blood. These receptors originate from a man aged 25 to 45 with Graves' hyperthyroidism that later progressed to Graves' ophthalmopathy. Each CDR3 is given with its conserved first and last residue.

TRBV28,CASSFSGGLWTEAFF
TRBV5-1,CASSVDRGPNYGYTF
TRBV6-2/TRBV6-3,CASSYPRGAYNEQFF
TRBV5-5,CASSLRGINYGYTF
TRBV11-1,CASSLGQSGTEAFF
TRBV7-6,CASSPYASDRDGKTQYF
TRBV20-1,CSAREGTGGHNEQFF
TRBV28,CASSLGQVGGELFF
TRBV6-5,CASSYGLAGATYEQYF
TRBV5-1,CASTPRRSGEETQYF
TRBV20-1,CSASGGGDEQYF
TRBV28,CASSFGGSWGQPQHF
TRBV24-1,CATMGLANTGELFF
TRBV28,CASSPASGGNQPQHF
TRBV2,CASHRAYSNQPQHF
TRBV9,CASSVLAGATGELFF
TRBV20-1,CSAPGEGADEAFF
TRBV12-3/TRBV12-4,CASSHSTLRDSYGYTF
TRBV12-3/TRBV12-4,CASSLFPYEQYF
TRBV30,CAHSSSYGYTF
TRBV6-1,CASRPWTANTYEQYF
TRBV7-9,CASSYSVQAETQYF
TRBV2,CASSRQGARQPQHF
TRBV19,CASSMWGEETQYF
TRBV19,CASSTSRQIGGQPQHF
TRBV6-4,CASSYSGGGYYEQYF
TRBV12-5,CASGPGQGSTDTQYF
TRBV7-8,CASSLEYTGELFF
TRBV29-1,CSARGQRNTEAFF
TRBV6-1,CASSLAGGGTQYF
TRBV4-1,CASSRWTGGHEQYF
TRBV20-1,CSARGTENTEAFF
TRBV13,CAGGPGLAGPLVDEQYF
TRBV20-1,CSARVLAGGEVGELFF
TRBV29-1,CSVPTSGRITDTQYF
TRBV7-9,CASSLGGQTYEQYF
TRBV4-1,CASSQEVAGGPDEQFF
TRBV2,CALGGPKSLNSYEQYF
TRBV29-1,CSVAGTETQETQYF
TRBV6-2/TRBV6-3,CASSYSIGSSGGPTYEQYF
TRBV7-9,CASSPIGGGSYEQYF
TRBV5-8,CASEGQSVRNSPLHF
TRBV12-3/TRBV12-4,CASSTPGQGSDTQYF
TRBV2,CASSDGTSGGALREQYF
TRBV5-1,CASNLAGESYNEQFF
TRBV7-2,CASSLGGGAGYNEQFF
TRBV28,CASSPLTETYNEQFF
TRBV7-8,CASSWGGANEQFF
TRBV13,CASKGWGGGNTIYF
TRBV7-2,CASSGMVLAGAGELFF
TRBV6-1,CASSEEDRSVDTQYF